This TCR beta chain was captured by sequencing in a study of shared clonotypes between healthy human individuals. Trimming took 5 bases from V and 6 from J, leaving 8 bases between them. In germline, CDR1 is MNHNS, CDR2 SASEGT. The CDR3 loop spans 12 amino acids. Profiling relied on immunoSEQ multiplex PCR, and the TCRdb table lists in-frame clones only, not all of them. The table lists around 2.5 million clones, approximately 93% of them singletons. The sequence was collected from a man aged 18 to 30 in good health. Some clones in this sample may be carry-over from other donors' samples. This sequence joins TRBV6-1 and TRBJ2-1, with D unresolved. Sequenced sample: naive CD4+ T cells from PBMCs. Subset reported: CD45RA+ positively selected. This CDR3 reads CASSLTGNEQFF. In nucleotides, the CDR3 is TGTGCCAGCAGTCTAACTGGCAATGAGCAGTTCTTC.